One sample yielded the 7 T cell receptor beta chains listed below, sequenced in a study of blood T cell repertoires in COVID-19. The assay was immunoSEQ multiplex PCR, and TCRdb's table has in-frame clones only and misses some. The data show under 95,000 clones, roughly 88% seen once. Sequencing was done on a sample of peripheral blood. The origin of the receptors is a human donor in a cohort sampled during active COVID-19.

The V call is TRBV5-1, the J call TRBJ2-5, with TRBD1 as a possible D gene (5 bases). Germline V gives CDR1 SGHRS, CDR2 YFSETQ. Trimming stripped 0 bases from V and 1 base from J, with 7 bases between. This CDR3 comprises 14 residues. The CDR3 nucleotides read TGCGCCAGCAGCTTGGACAGGAGCCAAGAGACCCAGTACTTC. It yields the protein CASSLDRSQETQYF.

This rearrangement joins TRBV5-1 to TRBJ1-4; 7 bases line up with TRBD1. CDR1 is SGHRS and CDR2 is YFSETQ in the germline V gene. This CDR3 region has 17 residues. With 6 bases clipped from V and 0 bases from J, the junction kept 11 bases outside the gene matches. The CDR3 spells CASILRDRQTTNEKLFF. DNA for the CDR3: TGCGCCAGCATTTTGCGGGACAGACAAACAACTAATGAAAAACTGTTTTTT.

The chain joins TRBV6-2 or TRBV6-3 to TRBJ2-7; D is possibly TRBD2 (7 bases). Between the trimmed V and J ends, which lost 2 bases and 4 bases, there was a span of 12 bases. Germline CDR1 MNHEY, CDR2 SVGEGT. The CDR3 is 14 residues long. DNA for the CDR3: TGTGCCAGCAGTTACGGGGGGGGCAGTTACGAGCAGTACTTC. Translated: CASSYGGGSYEQYF.

This clone was seen just once. The chain has TRBV19 and TRBJ2-3, with 7 bases lining up with TRBD2. Germline values: CDR1 LNHDA, CDR2 SQIVND (reference sequence). V dropped 4 bases and J dropped 7; count of bases not matched to a gene: 11. The CDR3 is made up of 15 amino acids. CDR3 coding DNA: TGTGCCAGTAGTAAAATCGGCGGGAGAGAAAATACGCAGTATTTT. It yields the protein CASSKIGGRENTQYF.

This chain joins TRBV9 and TRBJ2-1, with 8 bases aligning to TRBD2. The CDR3 spans 13 residues. Germline-derived CDR1 and CDR2 are SGDLS and YYNGEE. Losses at the gene ends were 4 bases for V and 7 bases for J; bases not matched to a gene: 4. This CDR3 reads CASSFGGENEQFF. CDR3 DNA: TGTGCCAGCAGCTTCGGGGGGGAGAATGAGCAGTTCTTC.

This chain links TRBV20-1 with TRBJ2-1; D possibly corresponds to TRBD2 (6 bases). CDR1 is DFQATT and CDR2 is SNEGSKA in the germline V gene (reference sequence). This CDR3 is 15 amino acids long. Trimming pared 3 bases from V and 7 bases from J, leaving 19 bases between. Written as DNA, the CDR3 is TGCAGTGCTAGTTCTAAGAAGGGGAGGATTAATGAGCAGTTCTTC. As protein: CSASSKKGRINEQFF.

This clone has only one observation. This rearrangement joins TRBV4-3 to TRBJ2-7, with 10 bases fitting TRBD1. The V gene end was trimmed by 1 base and the J gene end by 4 bases; junction bases not matched to a gene: 4. The CDR3 is made up of 15 amino acids. Germline V gene data show CDR1 as LGHNA and CDR2 as YSLEER. The CDR3 DNA sequence: TGCGCCAGCAGCCAAGCCAGGACAGGGGGTTACGAGCAGTACTTC. Protein sequence: CASSQARTGGYEQYF.